These 10 T cell receptor beta chains originate from one sample sequenced in a study of T cell changes during pregnancy in multiple sclerosis (dated by TCRdb to about 2019). Receptor amplification or capture employed the immunoSEQ multiplex PCR assay. TCRdb holds this immuneACCESS table with in-frame rearrangements only. Some clones are missing; in checked studies, unresolved V genes explain under half, and the rest has no known cause. This sample is represented by 90,000 to 95,000 clones; more than 85% of them were singletons. The top ten hold approximately 0.9% of the sample. Source: peripheral blood, taken before pregnancy. Receptors originate from a female donor with multiple sclerosis, enrolled in a pregnancy study.

The rearrangement joins TRBV7-8 to TRBJ1-3; a possible D gene is TRBD1 (6 bases). The CDR3 length is 17 residues. Trimming took 5 bases from V and 3 from J, leaving 20 bases between them. Germline V lookup: CDR1 SGHVS, CDR2 FQNEAQ. The CDR3 nucleotides read TGTGCCAGCAGCGTACAGGGTATAGGGTTACTTGGAAACACCATATATTTT. Its protein is CASSVQGIGLLGNTIYF.

The chain couples TRBV5-6 to TRBJ2-5; tentative D call: TRBD1 (6 bases). Germline lookup yields CDR1 SGHDT and CDR2 YYEEEE. CDR3 length: 15 amino acids. The V and J ends lost 1 base and 5 bases respectively, with 15 bases between them. CDR3 nucleotides: TGTGCCAGCAGCTTGCGGCGGACAGTGCAGGAGACCCAGTACTTC. It yields the protein CASSLRRTVQETQYF.

The chain links TRBV6-6 to TRBJ1-5; D is possibly TRBD1 (6 bases). The ends were cut back, 4 bases at V and 1 base at J, with 11 bases in the middle. The germline CDR1 and CDR2 sequences are MNHNY and SVGAGI (reference sequence). The CDR3 is 15 residues long. CDR3 in DNA: TGTGCCAGCAGTTCCCACAGGGAAAGCAATCAGCCCCAGCATTTT. Translating gives CASSSHRESNQPQHF.

This clone is a singleton in its sample. The chain couples TRBV5-6 to TRBJ2-7; possibly TRBD2 for D (6 bases). The CDR3 totals 15 residues. Trimming took 1 base from V and 2 from J, leaving 13 bases between them. CDR1 and CDR2 from the germline V gene are SGHDT and YYEEEE. The CDR3 bases are TGTGCCAGCAGCTTGTATGGGGGGAAAACCTACGAGCAGTACTTC. It yields the protein CASSLYGGKTYEQYF.

DNA of the CDR3: TGTGCCAGCAGCTTATTAAATCGGGGTTCAGATACGCAGTATTTT. Its protein product is CASSLLNRGSDTQYF. The genes are TRBV7-2 and TRBJ2-3, with a weak D call TRBD2 (5 bases). Germline CDR1 reads SGHTA; CDR2 reads FQGNSA. The CDR3 length is 15 residues. The V and J ends lost 2 bases and 4 bases respectively, with 13 bases between them.

This clone came up once. The chain couples TRBV7-3 to TRBJ2-5; D perhaps matches TRBD1 (6 bases). The CDR3 consists of 13 residues. The germline V gene encodes CDR1 SGHTA and CDR2 FQGTGA. V shed 4 bases and J shed 3 bases, with 9 bases lying between them. CDR3 nucleotide sequence: TGTGCCAGCAGCTCTTACAGGGAAGAGACCCAGTACTTC. The encoded protein is CASSSYREETQYF. Drawing the rest from reference TRBV7-3 and TRBJ2-5, the complete variable domain is GAGVSQTPSNKVTEKGKYVELRCDPISGHTALYWYRQSLGQGPEFLIYFQGTGAADDSGLPNDRFFAVRPEGSVSTLKIQRTERGDSAVYLCASSSYREETQYFGPGTRLLVL.

This chain connects TRBV19 to TRBJ2-4, with D maybe TRBD2 (5 bases). CDR1 and CDR2 from the germline V gene are LNHDA and SQIVND (reference sequence). Trimming pared 5 bases from V and 8 bases from J, leaving 22 bases between. The CDR3 sequence is 16 residues long. CDR3 nucleotides: TGTGCCAGTAGTGCCGATGCGGGTGGACCTTCGGACATTCAGTACTTC. This sequence encodes CASSADAGGPSDIQYF.

The CDR3 DNA sequence: TGTGCCAGTACCCCGACAGGGACCAACTATGGCTACACCTTC. Translating it yields CASTPTGTNYGYTF. The V call is TRBV19, the J call TRBJ1-2, with 7 positions matching TRBD1. Germline V gives CDR1 LNHDA, CDR2 SQIVND (reference sequence). The CDR3 is 14 amino acids. The junction had 7 bases not matched to a gene; V was cut back by 7 bases and J by 2 bases.

V usage is TRBV19 and J usage is TRBJ1-5; D perhaps matches TRBD1 (5 bases). Germline V gene lookup returns CDR1 LNHDA and CDR2 SQIVND (reference sequence). Trimming took off 9 bases at V and 5 bases at J, with 14 bases between the two ends. The CDR3 length is 13 residues. The CDR3 protein is CASQGLSYQPQHF. The CDR3 region has the DNA TGTGCCAGCCAGGGACTCTCCTATCAGCCCCAGCATTTT.

The V call is TRBV19, the J call TRBJ2-3, with TRBD1 identical over 12 bases. Germline V gene lookup returns CDR1 LNHDA and CDR2 SQIVND (reference sequence). V lost 4 bases and J lost 8; bases outside the gene matches: 10. This CDR3 spans 16 amino acids. The CDR3 bases are TGTGCCAGTAGTACGGGGACAGGGGGCTTTATGGGTACGCAGTATTTT. Translated: CASSTGTGGFMGTQYF.